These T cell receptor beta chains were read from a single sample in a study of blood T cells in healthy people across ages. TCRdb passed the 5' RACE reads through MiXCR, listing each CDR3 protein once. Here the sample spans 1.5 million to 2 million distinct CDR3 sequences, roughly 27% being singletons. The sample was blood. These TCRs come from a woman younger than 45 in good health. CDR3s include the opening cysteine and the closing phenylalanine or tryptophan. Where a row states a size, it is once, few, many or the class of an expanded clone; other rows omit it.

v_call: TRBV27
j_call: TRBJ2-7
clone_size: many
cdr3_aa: CASSFIGTGTGEQYF

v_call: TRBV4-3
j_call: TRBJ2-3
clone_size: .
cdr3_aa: CASSQAPSGEGDTQYF

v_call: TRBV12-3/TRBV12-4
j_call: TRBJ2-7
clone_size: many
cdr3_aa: CASSFRAETYEQYF

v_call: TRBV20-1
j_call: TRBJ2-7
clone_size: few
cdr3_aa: CSAYTTSYNEQYF

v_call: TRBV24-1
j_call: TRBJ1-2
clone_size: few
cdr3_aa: CATSDGQGADGYTF

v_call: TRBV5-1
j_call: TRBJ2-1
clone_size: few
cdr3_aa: CASSGGGLAGTREQFF

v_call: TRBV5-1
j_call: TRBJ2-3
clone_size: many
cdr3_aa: CASSSPSTDTQYF

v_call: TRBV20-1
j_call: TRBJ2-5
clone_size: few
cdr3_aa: CSARELAGARETQYF

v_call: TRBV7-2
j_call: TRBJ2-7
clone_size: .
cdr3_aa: CASGLGRGGGTYEQYF

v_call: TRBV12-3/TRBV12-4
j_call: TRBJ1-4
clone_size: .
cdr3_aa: CASSLRTGATNEKLFF

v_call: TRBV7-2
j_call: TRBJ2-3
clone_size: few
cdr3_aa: CASSGDRFTDTQYF

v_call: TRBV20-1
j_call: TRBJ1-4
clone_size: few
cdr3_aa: CSARDEGEKLFF

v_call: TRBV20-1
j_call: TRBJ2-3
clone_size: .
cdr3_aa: CSASPRLAGTTDTQYF

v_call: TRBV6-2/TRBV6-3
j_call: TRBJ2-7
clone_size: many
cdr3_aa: CASTPGARYEQYF

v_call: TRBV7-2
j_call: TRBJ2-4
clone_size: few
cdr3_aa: CASSLAGQGKNIQYF

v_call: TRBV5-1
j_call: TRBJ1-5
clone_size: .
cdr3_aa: CASSLGESEVPQHF

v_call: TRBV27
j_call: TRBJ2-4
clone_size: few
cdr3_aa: CASSSPSFWAKNIQYF

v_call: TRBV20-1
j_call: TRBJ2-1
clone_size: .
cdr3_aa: CSAKEVPGTSEQFF

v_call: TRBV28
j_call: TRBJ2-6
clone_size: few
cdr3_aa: CASSQSGLRANVLTF

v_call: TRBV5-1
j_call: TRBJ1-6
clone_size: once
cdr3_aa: CASSFDRSPLHF

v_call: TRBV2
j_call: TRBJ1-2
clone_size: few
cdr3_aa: CASKTGTGGSGYTF

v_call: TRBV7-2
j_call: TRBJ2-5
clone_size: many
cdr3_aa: CASSLGLAGGWETQYF

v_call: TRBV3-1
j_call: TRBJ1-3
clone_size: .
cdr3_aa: CASSQDQTATIYF

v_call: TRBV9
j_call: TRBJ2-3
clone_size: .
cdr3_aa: CASSVGPQLFFTDTQYF

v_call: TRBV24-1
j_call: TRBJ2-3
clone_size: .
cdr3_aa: CATVGQQTDTQYF

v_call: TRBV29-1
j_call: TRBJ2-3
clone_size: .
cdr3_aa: CSVEVWTAGTRADTQYF

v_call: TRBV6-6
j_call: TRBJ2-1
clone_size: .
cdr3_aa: CANTHRLAGGTYNEQFF

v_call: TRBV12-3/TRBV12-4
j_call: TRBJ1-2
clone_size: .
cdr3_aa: CASSPKPGTGGLRNYGYTF

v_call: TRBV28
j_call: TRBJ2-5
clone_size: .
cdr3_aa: CASSSGLAFYF

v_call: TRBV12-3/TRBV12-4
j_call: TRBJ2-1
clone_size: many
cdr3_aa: CASGSYNEQFF

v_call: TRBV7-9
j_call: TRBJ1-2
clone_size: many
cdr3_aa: CASSLGDSRNNYGYTF

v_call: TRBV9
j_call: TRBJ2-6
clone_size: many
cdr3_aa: CATGGSGANVLTF

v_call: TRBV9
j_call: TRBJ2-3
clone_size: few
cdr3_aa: CASSPSGGYTDTQYF

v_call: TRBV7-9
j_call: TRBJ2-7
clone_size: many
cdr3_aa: CASSLMGLASYEQYF

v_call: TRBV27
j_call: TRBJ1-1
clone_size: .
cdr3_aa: CASSLRGFAEAFF

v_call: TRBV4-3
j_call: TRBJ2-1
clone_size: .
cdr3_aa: CASNQLQGRVAFF

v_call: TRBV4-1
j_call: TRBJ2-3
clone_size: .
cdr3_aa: CASSQGYSGFGQGGTDTQYF

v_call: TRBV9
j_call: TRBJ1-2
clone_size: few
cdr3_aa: CASSGLGSDYGYTF

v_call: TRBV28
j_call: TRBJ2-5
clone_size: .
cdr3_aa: CASSWRANTGLGETQYF

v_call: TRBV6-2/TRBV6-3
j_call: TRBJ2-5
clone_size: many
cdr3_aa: CASSYSTGSETQYF

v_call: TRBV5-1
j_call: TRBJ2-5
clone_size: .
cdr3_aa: CASSLDSQEKYF

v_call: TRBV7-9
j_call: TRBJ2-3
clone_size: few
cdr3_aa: CASSLIGGARGDTQYF

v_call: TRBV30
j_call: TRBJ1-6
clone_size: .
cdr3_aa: CAWSVTAVTSPLHF